This is a list of T cell receptor beta chains from one sample in a study of blood T cell repertoires in COVID-19. Assay: immunoSEQ multiplex PCR; the TCRdb copy retains only in-frame clones and omits some. The repertoire includes around 300,000 clones, roughly 85% of them detected once, and about 14% sits in the top ten. Sequencing was done on a sample of peripheral blood. The receptors come from a human donor in a cohort sampled during active COVID-19. The CDR3 runs from the conserved cysteine through the conserved F or W. Each record gives: clone size, V gene, D gene, J gene, CDR3 protein, CDR3 DNA. A D gene is named only where the DNA matches it firmly. Size is omitted from some rows. Given values are once, few, many or a class for expanded clones.

NA	TRBV5-6	TRBD2	TRBJ2-5	CASSQSAGGRETQYF	TGTGCCAGCAGCCAATCAGCGGGAGGGAGGGAGACCCAGTACTTC
NA	TRBV27	NA	TRBJ1-1	CASSLSSGTPNTEAFF	TGTGCCAGCAGTCTATCCTCCGGGACACCGAACACTGAAGCTTTCTTT
NA	TRBV30	NA	TRBJ2-2	CAWTPTGYTGELFF	TGTGCCTGGACTCCGACAGGCTACACCGGGGAGCTGTTTTTT
once	TRBV5-6	NA	TRBJ2-2	CASSLAGVGILSGELFF	TGTGCCAGCAGCTTGGCCGGGGTCGGCATACTTTCCGGGGAGCTGTTTTTT
NA	TRBV4-2	TRBD1	TRBJ1-3	CASSPRQGGPLSGNTIYF	TGTGCCAGCAGCCCTCGACAGGGGGGCCCACTCTCTGGAAACACCATATATTTT
few	TRBV6-6	NA	TRBJ1-5	CASTDSLDQPQHF	TGTGCCAGCACCGACAGTTTGGATCAGCCCCAGCATTTT
NA	TRBV5-4	TRBD1	TRBJ2-1	CASSRTGANGNEQFF	TGTGCCAGCAGCCGGACAGGGGCTAACGGGAATGAGCAGTTCTTC
NA	TRBV28	TRBD1	TRBJ1-4	CASNAQGAAGKLFF	TGTGCCAGCAACGCCCAGGGGGCCGCCGGGAAACTGTTTTTT
NA	TRBV5-6	NA	TRBJ2-1	CASFRAGIQDEQFF	TGTGCCAGCTTCCGGGCAGGGATTCAAGATGAGCAGTTCTTC
NA	TRBV7-9	TRBD2	TRBJ2-1	CASSSGLAPYYNEQFF	TGTGCCAGCAGCTCAGGACTAGCGCCCTACTACAATGAGCAGTTCTTC
NA	TRBV28	TRBD1	TRBJ1-1	CASSRTTGFMAFF	TGTGCCAGCAGTCGGACGACAGGGTTCATGGCTTTCTTT
NA	TRBV24-1	NA	TRBJ2-1	CATEPGGIF	TGTGCCACCGAACCGGGCGGGATCTTC
NA	TRBV7-2	NA	TRBJ2-7	CASSAPGRGFNEQYF	TGTGCCAGCAGCGCGCCGGGACGGGGGTTCAACGAGCAGTACTTC
NA	TRBV11-2	NA	TRBJ2-5	CASSFLLGSQKTQYF	TGTGCCAGCAGCTTCCTACTGGGGAGTCAGAAGACCCAGTACTTC
NA	TRBV3-1/TRBV3-2	NA	TRBJ1-3	CASSQGTRTIYF	TGTGCCAGCAGCCAAGGGACAAGGACCATATATTTT
NA	TRBV9	NA	TRBJ2-1	CASSVVSNEQFF	TGTGCCAGCAGCGTAGTTAGCAATGAGCAGTTCTTC
NA	TRBV20-1	TRBD2	TRBJ2-1	CSASNGRNYNEQFF	TGCAGTGCTAGTAACGGGAGGAATTACAATGAGCAGTTCTTC
few	TRBV6-1	NA	TRBJ2-2	CASSEGGWTGELFF	TGTGCCAGCAGTGAAGGGGGCTGGACCGGGGAGCTGTTTTTT
NA	TRBV20-1	NA	TRBJ1-1	CSAEGDTEAFF	TGCAGTGCGGAAGGGGACACTGAAGCTTTCTTT
NA	TRBV4-3	TRBD1	TRBJ2-7	CASSQDTGAYEQYF	TGCGCCAGCAGCCAAGATACAGGGGCGTACGAGCAGTACTTC
NA	TRBV6-5	TRBD2	TRBJ2-1	CASSYSPGLAGSEQFF	TGTGCCAGCAGTTACTCCCCGGGACTAGCGGGAAGTGAGCAGTTCTTC
NA	TRBV9	TRBD2	TRBJ2-3	CASSGPTSGRQRDTQYF	TGTGCCAGCAGCGGTCCGACTAGCGGGAGGCAAAGAGATACGCAGTATTTT
NA	TRBV7-3	NA	TRBJ2-7	CASSPGPTYEQYF	TGTGCCAGCAGCCCAGGGCCCACCTACGAGCAGTACTTC